This T cell receptor (beta chain) was observed in a study of CXCR4 blockade with PD-1 therapy in pancreatic cancer (dated by TCRdb to the late 2010s). Turning to the overall study: Multiplex immunohistochemistry and TCRbeta immunosequencing of resected pancreatic ductal adenocarcinoma were combined in the study with ex vivo slice culture in which PD-1 and CXCR4 blockade were tested. To look at intratumoral heterogeneity, the researchers TCR-sequenced two geographically distinct regions from each of about 6 tumors.

The archived tumor blocks came from patients who had not received neoadjuvant therapy before resection. For the preserved-tissue arm, the study drew on 30 to 35 surgical resection samples taken from 24 pancreatic ductal adenocarcinoma patients who had not been treated previously. For the resection arm, DNA was extracted from ten 5-micron curls of FFPE tumor adjacent to the multiplex immunohistochemistry slide. This clone showed up many times. Its antigen is not yet known. Per-base quality was not reported, and no clone a single base away is much larger than it. Overall study results and their limits: A strong correlation was found between the frequency of an amino acid clone and the number of distinct nucleotide rearrangements encoding that clone, which suggests convergent selection driven by common tumor antigens. Because only TCRbeta chains were sequenced, true antigen-specificity overlap among convergent dominant clones remained unconfirmed while awaiting paired alpha-beta single-cell sequencing. Although tumors showed clonal expansion, with a mean productive clonality of about 0.15 compared with roughly 0.046 in healthy blood, clonality was not correlated with survival.

CDR1 and CDR2 are drawn from the germline V gene: SGHNT, YENEEA. Its CDR3 holds 16 amino acids, cysteine through phenylalanine. The sequence is cut down to CDR3 DNA, 48 bases in frame from base 1. Relative to germline, V is missing 3 bases and J is missing 0 bases, with 5 bases of the junction outside any gene match. TCRbeta CDR3 regions were immunosequenced from extracted DNA using the immunoSEQ Assay at Adaptive Biotechnologies. The study's processing was this. To quantify the absolute abundance of each unique TCRbeta CDR3, sequences were collapsed and filtered. Clonality was defined as 1 minus Pielou's evenness, computed on productive in-frame rearrangements only. Regional overlap tracked the top 100 nucleotide rearrangements across paired samples, with Morisita index comparing paired versus unrelated samples. The immunoSEQ Rearrangement Details tool was used to assess convergence of nucleotide rearrangements onto identical amino acid sequences. Drawn from immuneACCESS, this table holds only the in-frame rearrangements with V and J called that TCRdb kept. Clones are partly lost; checked studies trace under half to an unresolved V gene and leave the rest unexplained. D and trimming were read from the DNA, whereas the V and J calls and clone size are those reported in that table. A total of approximately 18,000 clones appear in this sample, around 72% of them only once. Roughly 6% of the sample goes to the ten largest clones.

The sequence came from a human donor with pancreatic ductal adenocarcinoma. The rearrangement joined TRBV11-3 to TRBJ2-7, with 10 middle bases fitting TRBD1. The specimen was tumor tissue. In nucleotide form, the sequence is TGTGCCAGCAGCTTGGCCGGGACAGGGGACTCCTACGAGCAGTACTTC. Translated, this gives CASSLAGTGDSYEQYF.